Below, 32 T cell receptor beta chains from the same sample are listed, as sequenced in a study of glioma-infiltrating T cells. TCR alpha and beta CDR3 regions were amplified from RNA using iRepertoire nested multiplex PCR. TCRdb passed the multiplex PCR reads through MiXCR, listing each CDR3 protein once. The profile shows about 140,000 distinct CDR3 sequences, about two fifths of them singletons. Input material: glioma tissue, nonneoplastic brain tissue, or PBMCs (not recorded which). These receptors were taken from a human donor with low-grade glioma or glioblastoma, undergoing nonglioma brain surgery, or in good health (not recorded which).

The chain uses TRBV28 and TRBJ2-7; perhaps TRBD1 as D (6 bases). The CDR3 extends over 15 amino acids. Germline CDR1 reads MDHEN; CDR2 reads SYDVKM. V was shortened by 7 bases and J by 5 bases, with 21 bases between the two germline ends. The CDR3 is CASTPALQGINEQYF. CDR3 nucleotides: TGTGCCAGCACCCCGGCCCTCCAGGGGATCAACGAGCAGTACTTC.

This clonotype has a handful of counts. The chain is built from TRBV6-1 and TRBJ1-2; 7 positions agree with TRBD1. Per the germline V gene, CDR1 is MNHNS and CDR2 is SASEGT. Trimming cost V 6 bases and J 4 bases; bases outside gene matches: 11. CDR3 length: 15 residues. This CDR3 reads CASSDREVRIYGYTF. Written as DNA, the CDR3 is TGTGCCAGCAGCGACAGGGAAGTCCGGATCTATGGCTACACCTTC.

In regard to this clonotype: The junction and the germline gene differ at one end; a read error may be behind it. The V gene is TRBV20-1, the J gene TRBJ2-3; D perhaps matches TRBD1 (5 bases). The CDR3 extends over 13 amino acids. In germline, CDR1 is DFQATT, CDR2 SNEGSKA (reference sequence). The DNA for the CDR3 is TGCAGTGCTAGGTCTAAAAGCACAGGTACGCAGTATTTT. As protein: CSARSKSTGTQYF.

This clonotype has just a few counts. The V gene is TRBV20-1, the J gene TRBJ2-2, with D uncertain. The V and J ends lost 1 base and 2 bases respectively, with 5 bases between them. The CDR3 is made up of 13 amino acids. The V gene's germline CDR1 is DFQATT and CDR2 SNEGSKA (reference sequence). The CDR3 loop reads CSARARNTGELFF. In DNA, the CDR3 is TGCAGTGCTAGAGCCAGAAACACCGGGGAGCTGTTTTTT.

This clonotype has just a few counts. This CDR3 reads CASSVNRDRPYNEQFF. The CDR3 DNA reads TGTGCCAGCAGTGTTAACCGGGACAGACCCTACAATGAGCAGTTCTTC. V usage is TRBV6-1 and J usage is TRBJ2-1; 7 bases line up with TRBD1. Unmatched junction bases numbered 8, after V lost 4 bases and J lost 2 bases. Germline V lookup: CDR1 MNHNS, CDR2 SASEGT. The CDR3 length is 16 residues.

For the CDR3, the DNA is TGTGCCAGCAGCCCCTACACCTGGATCGCACGCACAGATACGCAGTATTTT. As protein: CASSPYTWIARTDTQYF. The chain couples TRBV14 to TRBJ2-3; D unclear. This CDR3 contains 17 residues. Looked up from germline, CDR1 is SGHDN and CDR2 is FVKESK. Trimming left V 4 bases short and J 1 base short, with 18 bases between.

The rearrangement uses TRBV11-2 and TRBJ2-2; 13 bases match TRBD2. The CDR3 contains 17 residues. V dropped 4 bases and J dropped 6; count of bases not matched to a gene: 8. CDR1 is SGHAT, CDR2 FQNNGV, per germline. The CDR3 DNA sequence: TGTGCCAGCAGCTGGGGACTAGCGGGGAGACAGGCCGGGGAGCTGTTTTTT. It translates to CASSWGLAGRQAGELFF. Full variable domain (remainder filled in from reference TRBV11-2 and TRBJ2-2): EAGVAQSPRYKIIEKRQSVAFWCNPISGHATLYWYQQILGQGPKLLIQFQNNGVVDDSQLPKDRFSAERLKGVDSTLKIQPAKLEDSAVYLCASSWGLAGRQAGELFFGEGSRLTVL.

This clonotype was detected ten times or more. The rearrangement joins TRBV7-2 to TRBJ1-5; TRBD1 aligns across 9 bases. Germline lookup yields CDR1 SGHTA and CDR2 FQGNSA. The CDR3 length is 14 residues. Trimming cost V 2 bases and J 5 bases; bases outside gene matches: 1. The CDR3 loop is CASSLRQGDQPQHF. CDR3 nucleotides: TGTGCCAGCAGCTTACGACAGGGGGATCAGCCCCAGCATTTT. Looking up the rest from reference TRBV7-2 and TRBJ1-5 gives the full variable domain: GAGVSQSPSNKVTEKGKDVELRCDPISGHTALYWYRQSLGQGLEFLIYFQGNSAPDKSGLPSDRFSAERTGGSVSTLTIQRTQQEDSAVYLCASSLRQGDQPQHFGDGTRLSIL.

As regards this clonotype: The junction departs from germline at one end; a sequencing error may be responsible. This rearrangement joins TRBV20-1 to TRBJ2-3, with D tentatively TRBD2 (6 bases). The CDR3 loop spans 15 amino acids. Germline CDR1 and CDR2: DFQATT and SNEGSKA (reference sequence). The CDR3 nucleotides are TGCAGTGATAGAGATTGGAGTAGCGGCACAGATACGAAGTATTTT. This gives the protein CSDRDWSSGTDTKYF.

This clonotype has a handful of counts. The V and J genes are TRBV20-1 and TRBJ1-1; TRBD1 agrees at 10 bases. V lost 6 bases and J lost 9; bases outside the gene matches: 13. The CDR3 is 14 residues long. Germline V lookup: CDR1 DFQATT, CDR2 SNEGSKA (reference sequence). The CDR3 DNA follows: TGCAGTGCCGCCCCGACAGGGGGCGCTTCCCAAGCTTTCTTT. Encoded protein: CSAAPTGGASQAFF.

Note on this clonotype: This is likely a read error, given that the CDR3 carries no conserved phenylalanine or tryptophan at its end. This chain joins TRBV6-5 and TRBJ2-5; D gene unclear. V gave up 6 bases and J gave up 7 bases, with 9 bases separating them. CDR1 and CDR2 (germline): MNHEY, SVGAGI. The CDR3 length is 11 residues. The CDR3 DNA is TGTGCCAGCAGCGATGGGTTGACCCAGTACTCC. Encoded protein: CASSDGLTQYS.

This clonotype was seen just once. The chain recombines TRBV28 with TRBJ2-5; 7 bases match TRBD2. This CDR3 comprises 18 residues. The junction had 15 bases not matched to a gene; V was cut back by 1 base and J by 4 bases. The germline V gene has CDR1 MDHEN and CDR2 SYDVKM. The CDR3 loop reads CASSLSGSGSGGGETQYF. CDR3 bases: TGTGCCAGCAGTTTATCGGGTAGCGGGTCTGGCGGGGGAGAGACCCAGTACTTC.

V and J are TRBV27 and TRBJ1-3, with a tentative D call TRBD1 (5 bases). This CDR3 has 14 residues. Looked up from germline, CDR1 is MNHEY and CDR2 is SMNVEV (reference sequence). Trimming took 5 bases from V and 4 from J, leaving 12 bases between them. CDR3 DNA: TGTGCCAGCAGTCCCCAGGGAACGGGAAACACCATATATTTT. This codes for CASSPQGTGNTIYF.

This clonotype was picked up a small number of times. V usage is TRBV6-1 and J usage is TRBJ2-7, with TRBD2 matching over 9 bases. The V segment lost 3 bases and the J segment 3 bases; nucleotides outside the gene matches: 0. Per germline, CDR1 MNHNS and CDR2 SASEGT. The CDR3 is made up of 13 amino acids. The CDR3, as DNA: TGTGCCAGCAGTGAGACTAGCGGCTACGAGCAGTACTTC. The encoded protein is CASSETSGYEQYF.

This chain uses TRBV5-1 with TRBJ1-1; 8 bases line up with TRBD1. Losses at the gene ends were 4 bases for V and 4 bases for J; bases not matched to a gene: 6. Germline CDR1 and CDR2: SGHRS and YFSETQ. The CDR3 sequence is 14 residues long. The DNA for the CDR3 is TGCGCCAGCAGCGGGAATGGACAGGGCACTGAAGCTTTCTTT. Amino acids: CASSGNGQGTEAFF.

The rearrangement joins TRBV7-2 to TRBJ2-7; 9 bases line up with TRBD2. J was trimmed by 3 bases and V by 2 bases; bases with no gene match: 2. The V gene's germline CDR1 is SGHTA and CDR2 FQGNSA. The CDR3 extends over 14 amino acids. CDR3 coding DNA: TGTGCCAGCAGCTTACTAGCGGGAATCTACGAGCAGTACTTC. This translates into CASSLLAGIYEQYF.

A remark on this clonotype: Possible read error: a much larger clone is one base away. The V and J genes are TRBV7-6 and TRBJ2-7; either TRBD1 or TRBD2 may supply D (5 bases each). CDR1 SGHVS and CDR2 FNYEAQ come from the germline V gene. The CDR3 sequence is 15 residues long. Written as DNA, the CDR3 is TGTGCCCGCAGTCCACGGGACGGATCATCGTACGAGCAGTACTTC. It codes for CARSPRDGSSYEQYF. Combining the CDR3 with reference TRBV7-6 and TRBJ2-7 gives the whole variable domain GAGVSQSPRYKVTKRGQDVALRCDPISGHVSLYWYRQALGQGPEFLTYFNYEAQQDKSGLPNDRFSAERPEGSISTLTIQRTEQRDSAMYRCARSPRDGSSYEQYFGPGTRLTVT.

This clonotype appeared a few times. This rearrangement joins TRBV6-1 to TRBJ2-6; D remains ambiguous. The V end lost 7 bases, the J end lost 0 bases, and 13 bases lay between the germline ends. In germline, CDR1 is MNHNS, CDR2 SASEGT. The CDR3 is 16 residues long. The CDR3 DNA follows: TGTGCCAGCATTGCAGGAGCAATCTCTGGGGCCAACGTCCTGACTTTC. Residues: CASIAGAISGANVLTF.

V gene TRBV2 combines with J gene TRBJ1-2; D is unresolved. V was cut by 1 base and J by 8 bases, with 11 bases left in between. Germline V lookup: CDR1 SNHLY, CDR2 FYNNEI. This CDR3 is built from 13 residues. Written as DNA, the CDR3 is TGTGCCAGCAGTGAAGGTCAGCTCGTCGGCTACACCTTC. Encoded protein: CASSEGQLVGYTF.

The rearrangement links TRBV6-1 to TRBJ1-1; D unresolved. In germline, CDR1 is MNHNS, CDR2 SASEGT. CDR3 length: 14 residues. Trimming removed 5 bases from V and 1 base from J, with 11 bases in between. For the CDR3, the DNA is TGTGCCAGCAGTTATGTCCCCAAGAACACTGAAGCTTTCTTT. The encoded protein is CASSYVPKNTEAFF.

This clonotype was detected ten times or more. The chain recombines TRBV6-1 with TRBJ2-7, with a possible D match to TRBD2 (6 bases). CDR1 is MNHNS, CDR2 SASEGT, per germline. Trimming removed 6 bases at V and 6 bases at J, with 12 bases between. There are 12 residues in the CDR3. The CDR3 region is CASRVGGTEQYF. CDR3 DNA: TGTGCCAGCAGGGTCGGAGGGACCGAGCAGTACTTC.

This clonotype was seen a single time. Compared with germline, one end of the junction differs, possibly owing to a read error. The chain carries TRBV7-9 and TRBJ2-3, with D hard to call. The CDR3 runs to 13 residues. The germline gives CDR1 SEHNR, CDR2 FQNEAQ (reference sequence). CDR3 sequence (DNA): TGTGTCAGCAGCTTGCCTTTAATAGATACGCAGTATTTT. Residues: CVSSLPLIDTQYF.

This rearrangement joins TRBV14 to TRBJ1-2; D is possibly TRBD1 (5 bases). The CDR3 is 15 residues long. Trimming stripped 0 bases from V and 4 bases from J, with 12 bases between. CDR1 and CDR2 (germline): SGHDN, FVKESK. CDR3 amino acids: CASSQDLREAYGYTF. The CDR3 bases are TGTGCCAGCAGCCAAGATCTCAGGGAGGCCTATGGCTACACCTTC.

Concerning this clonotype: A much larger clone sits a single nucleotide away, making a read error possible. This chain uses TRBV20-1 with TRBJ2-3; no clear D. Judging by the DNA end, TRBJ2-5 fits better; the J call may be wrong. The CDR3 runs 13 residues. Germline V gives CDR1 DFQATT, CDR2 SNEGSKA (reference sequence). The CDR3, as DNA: TGCAGAGCCAGAGATGAGGTACAAGAGACCCAGTACTTC. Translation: CRARDEVQETQYF.

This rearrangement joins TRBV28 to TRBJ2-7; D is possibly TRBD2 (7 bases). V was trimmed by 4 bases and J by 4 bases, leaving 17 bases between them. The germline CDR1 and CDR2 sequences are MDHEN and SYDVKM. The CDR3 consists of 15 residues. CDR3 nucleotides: TGTGCCAGCAGTTACCCCGGGGAGGGGGTATACGAGCAGTACTTC. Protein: CASSYPGEGVYEQYF. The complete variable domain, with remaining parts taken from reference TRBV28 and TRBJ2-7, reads DVKVTQSSRYLVKRTGEKVFLECVQDMDHENMFWYRQDPGLGLRLIYFSYDVKMKEKGDIPEGYSVSREKKERFSLILESASTNQTSMYLCASSYPGEGVYEQYFGPGTRLTVT.

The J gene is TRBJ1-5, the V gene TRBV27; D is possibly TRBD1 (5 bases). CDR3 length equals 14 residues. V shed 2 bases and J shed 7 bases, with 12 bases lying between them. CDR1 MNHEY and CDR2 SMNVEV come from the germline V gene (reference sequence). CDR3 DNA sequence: TGTGCCAGCAGTTTAGAGGGGTACGGCCAGCCCCAGCATTTT. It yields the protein CASSLEGYGQPQHF.

The CDR3 spells CAIRAGPRTAEAFF. The CDR3, as DNA: TGTGCCATCAGGGCCGGGCCGAGGACCGCTGAAGCTTTCTTT. The chain couples TRBV10-3 to TRBJ1-1; D not certain. The CDR3 loop spans 14 amino acids. Germline V gene data show CDR1 as ENHRY and CDR2 as SYGVKD. V was shortened by 6 bases and J by 6 bases, with 17 bases between the two germline ends.

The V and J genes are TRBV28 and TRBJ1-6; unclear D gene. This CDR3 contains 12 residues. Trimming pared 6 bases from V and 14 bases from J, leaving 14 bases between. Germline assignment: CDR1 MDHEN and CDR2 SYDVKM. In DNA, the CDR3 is TGTGCCAGCAGCTTTGACGGAATATCCCTCCACTTT. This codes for CASSFDGISLHF.

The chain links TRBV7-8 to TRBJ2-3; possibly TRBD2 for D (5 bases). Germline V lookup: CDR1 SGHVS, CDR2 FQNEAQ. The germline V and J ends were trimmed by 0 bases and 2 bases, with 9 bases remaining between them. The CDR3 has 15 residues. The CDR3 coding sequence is TGTGCCAGCAGCTTAGCGGGAGCAATCACAGATACGCAGTATTTT. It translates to CASSLAGAITDTQYF.

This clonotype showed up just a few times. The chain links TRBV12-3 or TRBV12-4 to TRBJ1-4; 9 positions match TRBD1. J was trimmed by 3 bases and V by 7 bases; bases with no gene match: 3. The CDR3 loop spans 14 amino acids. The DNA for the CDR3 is TGTGCCAGCACTCGGACAGGGGCTAATGAAAAACTGTTTTTT. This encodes CASTRTGANEKLFF.

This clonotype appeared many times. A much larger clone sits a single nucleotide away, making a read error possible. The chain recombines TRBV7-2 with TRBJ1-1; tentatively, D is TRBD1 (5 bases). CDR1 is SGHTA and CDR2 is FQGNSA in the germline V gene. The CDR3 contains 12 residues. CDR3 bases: TGTGCCCGCAGCTGGGGACGCCTTGAAGCTTTCTTT. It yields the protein CARSWGRLEAFF.

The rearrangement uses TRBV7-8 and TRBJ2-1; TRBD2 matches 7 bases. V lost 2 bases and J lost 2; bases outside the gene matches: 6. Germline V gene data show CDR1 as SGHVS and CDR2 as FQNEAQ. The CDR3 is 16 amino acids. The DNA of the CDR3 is TGTGCCAGCAGCTTACAGTGGGGGGGAGCCTACAATGAGCAGTTCTTC. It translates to CASSLQWGGAYNEQFF.